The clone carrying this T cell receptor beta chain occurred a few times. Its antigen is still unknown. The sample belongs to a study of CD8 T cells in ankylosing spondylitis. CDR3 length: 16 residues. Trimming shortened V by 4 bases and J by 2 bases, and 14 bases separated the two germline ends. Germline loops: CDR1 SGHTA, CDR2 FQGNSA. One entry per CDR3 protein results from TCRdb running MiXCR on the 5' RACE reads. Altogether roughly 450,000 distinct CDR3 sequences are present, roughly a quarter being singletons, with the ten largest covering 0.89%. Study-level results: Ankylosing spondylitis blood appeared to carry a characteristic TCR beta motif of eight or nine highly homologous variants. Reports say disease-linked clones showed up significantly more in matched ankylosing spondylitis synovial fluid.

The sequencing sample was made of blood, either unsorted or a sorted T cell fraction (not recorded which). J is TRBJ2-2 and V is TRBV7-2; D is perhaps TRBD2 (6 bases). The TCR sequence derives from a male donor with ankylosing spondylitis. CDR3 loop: CASSSNGGRNTGELFF. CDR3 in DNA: TGTGCCAGCAGCTCCAATGGAGGGCGAAACACCGGGGAGCTGTTTTTT.